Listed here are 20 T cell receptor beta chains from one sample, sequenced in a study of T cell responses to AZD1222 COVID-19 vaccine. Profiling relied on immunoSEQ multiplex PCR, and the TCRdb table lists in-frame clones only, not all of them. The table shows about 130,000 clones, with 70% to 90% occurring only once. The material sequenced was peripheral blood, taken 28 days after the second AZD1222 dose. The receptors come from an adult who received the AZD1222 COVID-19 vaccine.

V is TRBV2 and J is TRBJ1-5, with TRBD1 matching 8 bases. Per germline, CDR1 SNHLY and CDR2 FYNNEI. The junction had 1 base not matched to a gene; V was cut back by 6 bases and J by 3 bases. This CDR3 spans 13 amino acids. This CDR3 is CASRGQANQPQHF. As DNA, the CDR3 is TGTGCCAGCAGGGGACAGGCCAATCAGCCCCAGCATTTT.

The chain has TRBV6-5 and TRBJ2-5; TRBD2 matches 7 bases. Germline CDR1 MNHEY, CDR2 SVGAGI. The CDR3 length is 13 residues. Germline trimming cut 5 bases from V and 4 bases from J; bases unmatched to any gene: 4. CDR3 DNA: TGTGCCAGCAGTAGGTGGGAGGGAGAGACCCAGTACTTC. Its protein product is CASSRWEGETQYF.

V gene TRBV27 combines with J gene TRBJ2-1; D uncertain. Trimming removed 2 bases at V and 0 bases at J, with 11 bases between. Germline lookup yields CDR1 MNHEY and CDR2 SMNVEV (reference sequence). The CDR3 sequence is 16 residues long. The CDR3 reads CASSLIGLSSYNEQFF. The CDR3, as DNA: TGTGCCAGCAGTTTAATTGGGCTCTCCTCCTACAATGAGCAGTTCTTC.

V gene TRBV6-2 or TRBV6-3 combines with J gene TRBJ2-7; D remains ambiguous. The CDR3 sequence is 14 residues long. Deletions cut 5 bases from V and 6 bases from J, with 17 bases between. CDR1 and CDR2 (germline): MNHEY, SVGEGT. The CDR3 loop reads CASSPVVVSGEQYF. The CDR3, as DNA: TGTGCCAGCAGTCCGGTCGTAGTGTCCGGCGAGCAGTACTTC.

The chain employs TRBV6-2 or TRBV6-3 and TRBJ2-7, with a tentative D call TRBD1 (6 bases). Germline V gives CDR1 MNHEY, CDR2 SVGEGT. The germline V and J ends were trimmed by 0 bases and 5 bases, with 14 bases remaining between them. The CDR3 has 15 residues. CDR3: CASSYSQGWPDEQYF. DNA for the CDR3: TGTGCCAGCAGTTACTCCCAGGGGTGGCCGGACGAGCAGTACTTC.

CDR3 amino acids: CASSFGTAEGTGNTIYF. DNA of the CDR3: TGCGCCAGCAGCTTTGGTACAGCTGAAGGTACCGGAAACACCATATATTTT. V and J are TRBV5-1 and TRBJ1-3; no clear D gene. The CDR3 has 17 amino acids. V gave up 2 bases and J gave up 4 bases, with 19 bases separating them. CDR1 SGHRS and CDR2 YFSETQ come from the germline V gene.

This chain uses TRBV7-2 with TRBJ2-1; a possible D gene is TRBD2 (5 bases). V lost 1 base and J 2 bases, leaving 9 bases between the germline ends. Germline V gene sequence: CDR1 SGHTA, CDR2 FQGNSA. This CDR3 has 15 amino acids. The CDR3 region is CASSLVLAPYNEQFF. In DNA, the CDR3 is TGTGCCAGCAGCTTAGTGCTAGCCCCCTACAATGAGCAGTTCTTC.

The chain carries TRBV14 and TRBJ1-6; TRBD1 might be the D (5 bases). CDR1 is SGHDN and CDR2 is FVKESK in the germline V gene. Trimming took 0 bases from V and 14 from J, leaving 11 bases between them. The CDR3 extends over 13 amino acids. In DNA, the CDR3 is TGTGCCAGCAGCCAAGATCGGGTGGGGGCCCTCCACTTT. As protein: CASSQDRVGALHF.

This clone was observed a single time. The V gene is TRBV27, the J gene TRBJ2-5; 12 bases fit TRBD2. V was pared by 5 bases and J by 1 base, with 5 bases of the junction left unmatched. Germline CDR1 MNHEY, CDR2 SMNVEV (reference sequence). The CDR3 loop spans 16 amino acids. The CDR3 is CASSRGTSGFQETQYF. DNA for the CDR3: TGTGCCAGCAGTCGCGGGACTAGCGGGTTCCAAGAGACCCAGTACTTC.

The CDR3 DNA reads as TGTGCCAGCAGTAATAGACAGGCTATGAACACTGAAGCTTTCTTT. It specifies CASSNRQAMNTEAFF. The chain employs TRBV7-8 and TRBJ1-1, with D possibly being TRBD1 (6 bases). The CDR3 runs 15 residues. V shed 6 bases and J shed 0 bases, with 14 bases lying between them. CDR1 is SGHVS and CDR2 is FQNEAQ in the germline V gene.

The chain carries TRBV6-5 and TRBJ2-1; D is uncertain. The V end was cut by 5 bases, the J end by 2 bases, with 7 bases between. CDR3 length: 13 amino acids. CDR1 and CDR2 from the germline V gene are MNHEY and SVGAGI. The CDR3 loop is CASSPGPYNEQFF. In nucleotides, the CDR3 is TGTGCCAGCAGTCCAGGCCCCTACAATGAGCAGTTCTTC.

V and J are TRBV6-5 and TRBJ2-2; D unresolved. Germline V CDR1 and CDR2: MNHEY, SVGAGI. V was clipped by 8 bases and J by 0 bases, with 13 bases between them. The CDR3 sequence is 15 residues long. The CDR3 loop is CASRLEGANTGELFF. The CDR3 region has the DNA TGTGCCAGCCGCTTAGAAGGCGCGAACACCGGGGAGCTGTTTTTT.

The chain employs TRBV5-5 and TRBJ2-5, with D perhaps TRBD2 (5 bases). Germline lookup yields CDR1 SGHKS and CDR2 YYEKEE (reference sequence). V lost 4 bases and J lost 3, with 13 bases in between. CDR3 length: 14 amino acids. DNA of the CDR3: TGTGCCAGCAGCCCTACGGGGTCGAAAGAGACCCAGTACTTC. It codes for CASSPTGSKETQYF.

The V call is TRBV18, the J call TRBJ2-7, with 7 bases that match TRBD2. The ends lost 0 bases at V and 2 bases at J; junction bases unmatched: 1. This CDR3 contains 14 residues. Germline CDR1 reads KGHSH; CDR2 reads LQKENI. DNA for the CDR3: TGTGCCAGCTCACCACCGGGGGGGACCTACGAGCAGTACTTC. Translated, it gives CASSPPGGTYEQYF. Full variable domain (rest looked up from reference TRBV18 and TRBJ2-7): NAGVMQNPRHLVRRRGQEARLRCSPMKGHSHVYWYRQLPEEGLKFMVYLQKENIIDESGMPKERFSAEFPKEGPSILRIQQVVRGDSAAYFCASSPPGGTYEQYFGPGTRLTVT.

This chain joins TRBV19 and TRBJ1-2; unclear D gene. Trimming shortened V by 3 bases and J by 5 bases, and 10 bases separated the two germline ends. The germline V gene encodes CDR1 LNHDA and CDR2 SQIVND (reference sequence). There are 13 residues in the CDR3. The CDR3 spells CASSIGRNYGYTF. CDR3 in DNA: TGTGCCAGTAGTATTGGCAGGAATTATGGCTACACCTTC.

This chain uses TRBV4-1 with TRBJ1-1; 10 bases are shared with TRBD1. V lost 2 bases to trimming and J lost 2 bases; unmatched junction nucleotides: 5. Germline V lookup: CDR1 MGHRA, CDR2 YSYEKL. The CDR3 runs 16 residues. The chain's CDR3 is CASSQLGQGINTEAFF. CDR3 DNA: TGCGCCAGCAGCCAATTGGGACAGGGGATAAACACTGAAGCTTTCTTT.

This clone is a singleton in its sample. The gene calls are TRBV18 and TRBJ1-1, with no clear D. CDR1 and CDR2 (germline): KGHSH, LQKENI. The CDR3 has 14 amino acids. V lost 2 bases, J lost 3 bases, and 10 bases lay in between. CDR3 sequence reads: CASSPVGGDTEAFF. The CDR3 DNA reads TGTGCCAGCTCACCAGTAGGTGGGGACACTGAAGCTTTCTTT.

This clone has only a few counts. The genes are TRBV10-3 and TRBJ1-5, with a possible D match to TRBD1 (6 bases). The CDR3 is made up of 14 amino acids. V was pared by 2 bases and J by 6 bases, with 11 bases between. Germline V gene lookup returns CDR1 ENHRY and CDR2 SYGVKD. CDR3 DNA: TGTGCCATCAGTGAGGCAGGGGTTTTTCAGCCCCAGCATTTT. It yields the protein CAISEAGVFQPQHF.

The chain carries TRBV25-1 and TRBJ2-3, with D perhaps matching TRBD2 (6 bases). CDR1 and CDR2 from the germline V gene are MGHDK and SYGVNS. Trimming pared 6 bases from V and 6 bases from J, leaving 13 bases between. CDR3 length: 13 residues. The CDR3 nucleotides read TGTGCCAGCAGGCAATCCGCGGGGGATACGCAGTATTTT. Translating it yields CASRQSAGDTQYF.

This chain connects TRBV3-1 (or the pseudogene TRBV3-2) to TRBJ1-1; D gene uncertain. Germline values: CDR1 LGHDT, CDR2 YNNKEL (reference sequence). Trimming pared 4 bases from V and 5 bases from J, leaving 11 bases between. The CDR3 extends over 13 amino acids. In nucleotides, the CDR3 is TGTGCCAGCAGCCTGCACGGGATGACTGAAGCTTTCTTT. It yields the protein CASSLHGMTEAFF.